This T cell receptor beta chain was sequenced for a study of identical twins. Donors uniformly comprised healthy Caucasians. General study results and limits: Beta out-of-frame sequences displayed a weaker excess of sharing between twins. Within twin pairs, the out-of-frame alpha sequences they shared showed excess low generation probability. Beta clonotypes that were abundant in cord blood contained fewer insertions, a pattern absent from memory repertoires.

This clonotype has ten or more counts. Antigen unknown. From germline, CDR1 is SGHRS and CDR2 YFSETQ. V was clipped by 4 bases and J by 8 bases, with 12 bases between them. The CDR3 contains 13 residues. TCRdb itself ran the 5' RACE reads through MiXCR, one entry per CDR3 protein. This table holds hundreds of thousands of distinct CDR3 sequences, less than 7% found once. This clonotype originated in a man between 18 and 29 years old in good health. This chain uses TRBV5-1 with TRBJ2-2; no definite D call. Sequences were obtained from naive T cells sorted from blood. In nucleotides, the CDR3 is TGCGCCAGCAGCCTTAGGGTTTCTGGGGAGCTGTTTTTT. It specifies CASSLRVSGELFF.